These T cell receptor beta chains were read from a single sample in a study of blood T cell repertoires in COVID-19. The repertoire was sequenced with immunoSEQ multiplex PCR; TCRdb's copy has only in-frame clones and lacks some. The table includes under 200,000 clones, roughly nine tenths detected once. Sequencing used peripheral blood. The receptors shown here come from a man between 18 and 35 years old with acute or convalescent COVID-19. The CDR3 runs from the conserved cysteine through the conserved F or W. The order of the fields is J gene, clone size, D gene, V gene, CDR3 DNA, CDR3 protein. D genes are given only for firm matches. The listing skips clone size in some rows; elsewhere it reads once, few, many or a size class.

J gene: TRBJ2-3; clone size: .; D gene: TRBD1; V gene: TRBV14; CDR3 DNA: TGTGCCAGCAGCCGGTCCCAGGGGGCGGATACGCAGTATTTT; CDR3 protein: CASSRSQGADTQYF
J gene: TRBJ2-2; clone size: .; D gene: TRBD1; V gene: TRBV6-5; CDR3 DNA: TGTGCCAGCAGTTGGGACAGGGGATGGGCCGGGGAGCTGTTTTTT; CDR3 protein: CASSWDRGWAGELFF
J gene: TRBJ2-2; clone size: .; D gene: .; V gene: TRBV7-2; CDR3 DNA: TGTGCCAGCAGCGGGACGACAGGCGGCATTCGGGGGGAGCTGTTTTTT; CDR3 protein: CASSGTTGGIRGELFF
J gene: TRBJ2-1; clone size: .; D gene: .; V gene: TRBV2; CDR3 DNA: TGTGCCAGCAGTGGAGCTAGCGAGACCAATGAGCAGTTCTTC; CDR3 protein: CASSGASETNEQFF
J gene: TRBJ1-1; clone size: .; D gene: .; V gene: TRBV18; CDR3 DNA: TGTGCCAGCTCACCGACGGGCGGACAGCTATCTGAAGCTTTCTTT; CDR3 protein: CASSPTGGQLSEAFF
J gene: TRBJ2-5; clone size: .; D gene: .; V gene: TRBV2; CDR3 DNA: TGTGCTGATGGGGGGGGCCTGCCAGAGACCCAGTACTTC; CDR3 protein: CADGGGLPETQYF
J gene: TRBJ1-2; clone size: few; D gene: .; V gene: TRBV28; CDR3 DNA: TGTGCCAGCAGCCCCCTAGGCACCTTAGCTAACTATGGCTACACCTTC; CDR3 protein: CASSPLGTLANYGYTF
J gene: TRBJ1-2; clone size: .; D gene: TRBD1; V gene: TRBV30; CDR3 DNA: TGTGCCTGGAGTTACGGAGGGGGCGATGGCTACACCTTC; CDR3 protein: CAWSYGGGDGYTF
J gene: TRBJ2-7; clone size: .; D gene: .; V gene: TRBV9; CDR3 DNA: TGTGCCAGCAGCGGGGAGGAGAGCTCCTACGAGCAGTACTTC; CDR3 protein: CASSGEESSYEQYF
J gene: TRBJ1-5; clone size: .; D gene: .; V gene: TRBV30; CDR3 DNA: TGTGCCTGGAGCCGGGATGGGAGAGATCAGCCCCAGCATTTT; CDR3 protein: CAWSRDGRDQPQHF
J gene: TRBJ1-2; clone size: few; D gene: .; V gene: TRBV10-2; CDR3 DNA: TGCGCCAGCAGTGAGGGGGAGGGGATTAGAAGCTACACCTTC; CDR3 protein: CASSEGEGIRSYTF
J gene: TRBJ1-1; clone size: .; D gene: .; V gene: TRBV7-9; CDR3 DNA: TGTGCCAGCAGCCCCGACAGACAAGCTTTCTTT; CDR3 protein: CASSPDRQAFF
J gene: TRBJ1-1; clone size: .; D gene: .; V gene: TRBV7-3; CDR3 DNA: TGTGCCAGCAGCTTATCGCAGGGGAGAAACACTGAAGCTTTCTTT; CDR3 protein: CASSLSQGRNTEAFF
J gene: TRBJ1-5; clone size: .; D gene: .; V gene: TRBV19; CDR3 DNA: TGTGCCAGTAGTAGCACACAGGTTCAGCCCCAGCATTTT; CDR3 protein: CASSSTQVQPQHF
J gene: TRBJ1-1; clone size: .; D gene: .; V gene: TRBV30; CDR3 DNA: TGTGCCTGGAGTGTACTATATCGAAAACAGAACACTGAAGCTTTCTTT; CDR3 protein: CAWSVLYRKQNTEAFF
J gene: TRBJ2-6; clone size: .; D gene: TRBD1; V gene: TRBV19; CDR3 DNA: TGTGCCAGTTACCGGGACAGGGGGGACTCTGGGGCCAACGTCCTGACTTTC; CDR3 protein: CASYRDRGDSGANVLTF
J gene: TRBJ1-1; clone size: .; D gene: TRBD1; V gene: TRBV6-5; CDR3 DNA: TGTGCCAGCAGTTACGGCATAGGAGGGGGCCGAAATGAAGCTTTCTTT; CDR3 protein: CASSYGIGGGRNEAFF
J gene: TRBJ2-1; clone size: .; D gene: TRBD2; V gene: TRBV4-1; CDR3 DNA: TGCGCCAGCAGCCAGCCCACTAGCGGGAGATACAATGAGCAGTTCTTC; CDR3 protein: CASSQPTSGRYNEQFF
J gene: TRBJ2-1; clone size: .; D gene: .; V gene: TRBV15; CDR3 DNA: TGTGCCACCAGCAGAGATGGGGCGGGGGCCCACAATGAGCAGTTCTTC; CDR3 protein: CATSRDGAGAHNEQFF
J gene: TRBJ2-2; clone size: .; D gene: TRBD2; V gene: TRBV30; CDR3 DNA: TGTGCCTGGAGGGGACTTGGAGCGGGGGCTAACACCGGGGAGCTGTTTTTT; CDR3 protein: CAWRGLGAGANTGELFF
J gene: TRBJ2-3; clone size: few; D gene: TRBD2; V gene: TRBV28; CDR3 DNA: TGTGCCAGCAGTCGGTCTAGCGGGGACAGCACAGATACGCAGTATTTT; CDR3 protein: CASSRSSGDSTDTQYF
J gene: TRBJ1-2; clone size: .; D gene: .; V gene: TRBV25-1; CDR3 DNA: TGTGCCAGCTCCCGGACAGAGCCGAGCTATGGCTACACCTTC; CDR3 protein: CASSRTEPSYGYTF
J gene: TRBJ2-2; clone size: .; D gene: TRBD2; V gene: TRBV6-6; CDR3 DNA: TGTGCCAGCTGGAGGACTAGCGGGAACACCGGGGAGCTGTTTTTT; CDR3 protein: CASWRTSGNTGELFF
J gene: TRBJ1-5; clone size: .; D gene: .; V gene: TRBV19; CDR3 DNA: TGTGCCAGTAGTATTATTGCTTTGTCGGTCAGCAATCAGCCCCAGCATTTT; CDR3 protein: CASSIIALSVSNQPQHF
J gene: TRBJ1-5; clone size: .; D gene: TRBD1; V gene: TRBV6-5; CDR3 DNA: TGTGCCAGCAGTTTGACAGGGGGTCAGCCCCAGCATTTT; CDR3 protein: CASSLTGGQPQHF
J gene: TRBJ1-2; clone size: few; D gene: .; V gene: TRBV4-1; CDR3 DNA: TGCGCCAGCAGCCAAGTGGGCCGGGGCTACACCTTC; CDR3 protein: CASSQVGRGYTF
J gene: TRBJ1-3; clone size: .; D gene: .; V gene: TRBV2; CDR3 DNA: TGTGCCAGCATTCGGAGCGACTCTGGAAACACCATATATTTT; CDR3 protein: CASIRSDSGNTIYF
J gene: TRBJ2-5; clone size: few; D gene: TRBD1; V gene: TRBV30; CDR3 DNA: TGTGCCTGGAGTCAGGGGGCGCGAGAGACCCAGTACTTC; CDR3 protein: CAWSQGARETQYF
J gene: TRBJ1-5; clone size: .; D gene: TRBD1; V gene: TRBV7-2; CDR3 DNA: TGTGCCAGCAGCTCGAAGACCGGGACAGGGGCAGATCAGCCCCAGCATTTT; CDR3 protein: CASSSKTGTGADQPQHF
J gene: TRBJ2-1; clone size: .; D gene: .; V gene: TRBV30; CDR3 DNA: TGTGCTTCGACAGGCGACACCTACAATGAGCAGTTCTTC; CDR3 protein: CASTGDTYNEQFF
J gene: TRBJ2-1; clone size: .; D gene: .; V gene: TRBV6-5; CDR3 DNA: TGTGCCAGCAGTTACCGGCGGGCCAACTCCTACAATGAGCAGTTCTTC; CDR3 protein: CASSYRRANSYNEQFF
J gene: TRBJ2-2; clone size: .; D gene: .; V gene: TRBV7-8; CDR3 DNA: TGTGCCAGCAGCTTTTTCTCCGGGGAGCTGTTTTTT; CDR3 protein: CASSFFSGELFF
J gene: TRBJ1-4; clone size: .; D gene: .; V gene: TRBV10-1; CDR3 DNA: TGCGCCAGCAGCCCAGGGGAACCTGCAACTAATGAAAAACTGTTTTTT; CDR3 protein: CASSPGEPATNEKLFF
J gene: TRBJ2-2; clone size: few; D gene: .; V gene: TRBV27; CDR3 DNA: TGTGCCAGCAGTTTACTATTTCAGGGGTTGCACACCGGGGAGCTGTTTTTT; CDR3 protein: CASSLLFQGLHTGELFF
J gene: TRBJ2-1; clone size: .; D gene: TRBD2; V gene: TRBV29-1; CDR3 DNA: TGCAGCGTTGAGCCCTCCAGCGGGGGGTACAATGAGCAGTTCTTC; CDR3 protein: CSVEPSSGGYNEQFF
J gene: TRBJ1-2; clone size: once; D gene: .; V gene: TRBV14; CDR3 DNA: TGTGCCAGCAGCCAAGTATATGGGGAGGGCTACACCTTC; CDR3 protein: CASSQVYGEGYTF
J gene: TRBJ1-5; clone size: few; D gene: .; V gene: TRBV7-2; CDR3 DNA: TGTGCCAGCAGTCCTTATAATCAGCCCCAGCATTTT; CDR3 protein: CASSPYNQPQHF
J gene: TRBJ1-6; clone size: .; D gene: TRBD1; V gene: TRBV18; CDR3 DNA: TGTGCCAGCACGGACGGACAGGCTAGAAATTCACCCCTCCACTTT; CDR3 protein: CASTDGQARNSPLHF
J gene: TRBJ2-6; clone size: .; D gene: .; V gene: TRBV7-9; CDR3 DNA: TGTGCCAGCAGCTTAGCAGGGGATCCCGTCCTGACTTTC; CDR3 protein: CASSLAGDPVLTF
J gene: TRBJ1-2; clone size: few; D gene: .; V gene: TRBV5-5; CDR3 DNA: TGTGCCAGCAGCTTGGCCGCGGGGGGCGCGGGCGGCTACACCTTC; CDR3 protein: CASSLAAGGAGGYTF
J gene: TRBJ1-6; clone size: .; D gene: TRBD1; V gene: TRBV10-1; CDR3 DNA: TGCGCCAGCCGTGAGGCGGACAGGCCGAATTCACCCCTCCACTTT; CDR3 protein: CASREADRPNSPLHF